This TCR beta chain comes out of a study of HIV-infected children after antiretroviral therapy interruption (dated by TCRdb to between 2018 and 2020). For the wider study: Eight children, all with CD4+ count above 500 and viral load below 50 copies/ml, were included, of whom four were on planned treatment interruption and four were on continuous treatment. Median age was approximately 9.5 years in the interruption group and around 8 years in the continuous treatment group. Exposure to EBV and CMV had been recorded for most participating children. Interruption-arm samples came from week 0, week 12, end of interruption (week 24 or 48), and about 3 years after study end. For the continuous-treatment arm, samples from the corresponding weeks 0, 48 and 150 were analyzed. Alongside thymic output measurements, TCR repertoires of children on planned treatment interruption were compared with TCR repertoires of children on continuous antiretroviral treatment.

The cysteine opens and the phenylalanine closes a CDR3 of 14 amino acids. Of all the DNA, just the CDR3 is kept, 42 bases in frame from base 1. V lost 6 bases and J lost 3 bases; the stretch between them is 11 bases long. The germline V gene gives CDR1 as MNHEY and CDR2 as SVGAGI. The sample's treatment or condition label is to be understood as: PENTA 11 planned treatment interruption arm or continuous ART arm. Participants were children from the United Kingdom aged 2 to 15 years who had received at least three-drug ART for at least 24 weeks. The study required cryopreserved PBMCs containing at least 5 million viable cells, and several candidate patients were excluded because of low viable PBMC yield. Using a FACSAria III cell sorter, naive CD4+ CD45RA+ CD45RO- T cells were FACS-sorted out of thawed PBMCs. After sorting, the cells were fixed and RNA was extracted first with the RNeasy FFPE kit and then with the RNeasy Micro kit.

Libraries were constructed by 3' RACE. TCR libraries were constructed from RNA with a 3' RACE protocol that used unique molecular identifiers to correct for PCR amplification bias. Up to 12 amplicon libraries were pooled and sequenced on an Illumina MiSeq with v2 2x250 paired-end chemistry. The original methods were these. Decombinator was used to process the reads, assigning V and J genes and CDR3 and applying barcode-based correction of errors and PCR bias. Repertoires were subsampled to equal depth before Gini coefficient calculation using the R ineq package. Three approaches were used to assess CDR3 similarity: GLIPH, Hamming distance and a shared triplet metric. Clones were called with MiXCR by TCRdb after fastp trimmed the public reads at Q25, and only in-frame beta chains were retained. Rows with a matching CDR3 protein are joined into one entry that keeps the most common DNA and genes. The V and J calls and clone size come from TCRdb's table, not from the authors' own analysis. For this sample the table gives about 89,000 distinct CDR3 sequences, of which 6% to 8.5% were detected only once. The biggest ten clones account for 0.85% to 1.2% of the sample.

Study-wide conclusions, independent of this receptor: Minor non-naive CD45RA+ populations such as EMRA or stem memory cells might have been included among the sorted CD45RA+ naive cells. The low number of patients is regarded as a limitation, and the data should be interpreted with caution. The naive CD4+ Gini coefficient rose by the end of treatment interruption, suggesting clonal expansion, and returned to baseline by 3 years. In the naive CD4+ repertoires of PTI patients, CDR3 sharing between time points dropped after the start of interruption, while many sequences were shared between the end of interruption and 3 years later.

This clonotype was observed at least ten times. No antigen is known for it. The input lacks base qualities; no much larger clone sits a single base away. This chain joins TRBV6-5 to TRBJ2-2, and possibly TRBD1, on 6 matching bases. This TCR derives from a pool of human donors with HIV. This sample comprised CD45RA+ CD4+ T cells from PBMCs, pooled from several time points, obtained from a donor given antiretroviral therapy, either interrupted or continuous. This specimen's cell subset or site label, per the study, means: naive CD4+ CD45RA+ CD45RO- T cells. The CDR3 here reads CASSLDRYTGELFF. The DNA is as follows: TGTGCCAGCAGCTTGGACAGATACACCGGGGAGCTGTTTTTT.